The clone carrying this T cell receptor beta chain is a singleton in its sample. The data belong to a study of T cell changes during pregnancy in multiple sclerosis. Germline lookup yields CDR1 MNHEY and CDR2 SMNVEV (reference sequence). This CDR3 contains 16 residues. With 3 bases clipped from V and 2 bases from J, the junction kept 9 bases outside the gene matches. Profiling relied on immunoSEQ multiplex PCR, and the TCRdb table lists in-frame clones only, not all of them. The sample shows tens of thousands of clones, around 90% of them seen only once. The origin of this receptor is a female donor in good health, enrolled as a control in a pregnancy study. This rearrangement joins TRBV27 to TRBJ1-1, with 7 bases that match TRBD1. The sequencing used CD8+ T cells from peripheral blood mononuclear cells, collected after pregnancy. This CDR3 is CASSFFKGQTNTEAFF. As DNA, the CDR3 is TGTGCCAGCAGTTTTTTTAAGGGACAGACTAACACTGAAGCTTTCTTT.